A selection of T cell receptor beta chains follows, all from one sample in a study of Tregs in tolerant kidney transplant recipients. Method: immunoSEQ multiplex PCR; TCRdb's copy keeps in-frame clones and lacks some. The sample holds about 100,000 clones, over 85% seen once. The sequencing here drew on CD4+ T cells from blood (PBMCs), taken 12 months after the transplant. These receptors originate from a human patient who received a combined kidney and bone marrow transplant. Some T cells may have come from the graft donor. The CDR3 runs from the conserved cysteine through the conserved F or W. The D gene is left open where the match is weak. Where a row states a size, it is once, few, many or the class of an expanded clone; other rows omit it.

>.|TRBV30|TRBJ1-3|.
TGTGCCTTGACACAGGGACCTGGAAACACCATATATTTT
CALTQGPGNTIYF
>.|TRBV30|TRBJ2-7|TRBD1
TGTGCCTGGAGTATCCGGGACAGGGGGCCCTACGAGCAGTACTTC
CAWSIRDRGPYEQYF
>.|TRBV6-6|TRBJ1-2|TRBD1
TGTGCCAGCAGTCGAGACTTACAGGGGAGCTATGGCTACACCTTC
CASSRDLQGSYGYTF
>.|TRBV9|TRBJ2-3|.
TGTGCCAGCAGCCTAACGGGACTGAGGACAGATACGCAGTATTTT
CASSLTGLRTDTQYF
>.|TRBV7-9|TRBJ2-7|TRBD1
TGTGCCAGCAGCTTAGGACAGGGGGCCCACGAGCAGTACTTC
CASSLGQGAHEQYF
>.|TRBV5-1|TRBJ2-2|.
TGCGCCAGCAGCTTACGGGTTTCGGCCGGGGAGCTGTTTTTT
CASSLRVSAGELFF
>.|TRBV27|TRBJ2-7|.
TGTGCCAGCAGCCCTTCCTACGAGCAGTACTTC
CASSPSYEQYF
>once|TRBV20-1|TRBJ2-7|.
TGCAGTGCTAGAGCCGGGATCGAGCAGTACTTC
CSARAGIEQYF
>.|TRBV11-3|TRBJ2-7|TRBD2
TGTGCCAGCAGCTTACTAGCGGGGGAGCAGTACTTC
CASSLLAGEQYF
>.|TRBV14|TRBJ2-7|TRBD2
TGTGCCAGCAGCCAGAGCCCAAGGACTAGCGGGAGGTACGAGCAGTACTTC
CASSQSPRTSGRYEQYF
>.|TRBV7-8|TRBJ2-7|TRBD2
TGTGCCAGCAGCTTTACGACTAGCGGGGGGAGAGCTTTTTACGAGCAGTACTTC
CASSFTTSGGRAFYEQYF
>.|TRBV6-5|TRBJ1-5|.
TGTGCCAGCAGTTACTCCGTAAATCAGCCCCAGCATTTT
CASSYSVNQPQHF
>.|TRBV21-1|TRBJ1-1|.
TGTGCCAGCGATCCCAACCTAGGGGGGGGCAACACTGAAGCTTTCTTT
CASDPNLGGGNTEAFF
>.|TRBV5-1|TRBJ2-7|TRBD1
TGCGCCAGCAGCTGGACAGGGGACTACGAGCAGTACTTC
CASSWTGDYEQYF
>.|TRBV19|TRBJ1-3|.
TGTGCCAGTAGTATCCGCCAGGAAGGCATATATTTT
CASSIRQEGIYF
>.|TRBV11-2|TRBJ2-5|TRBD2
TGTGCCAGCAGAGCGGGGGAAGAGACCCAGTACTTC
CASRAGEETQYF
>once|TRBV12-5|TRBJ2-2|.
TGTGCTAGTGGCCTTGTCCAGGGTATCGGCGGGGAGCTGTTTTTT
CASGLVQGIGGELFF
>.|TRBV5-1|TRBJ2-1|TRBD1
TGCGCCAGCAGCTTCGATAGAGCGACAGGGCAAAGGAATGAGCAGTTCTTC
CASSFDRATGQRNEQFF
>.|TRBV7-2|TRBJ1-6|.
TGTGCCAGCAGACCAGGACAATATAATTCACCCCTCCACTTT
CASRPGQYNSPLHF
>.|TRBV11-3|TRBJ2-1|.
TGTGCCAGCAGCCGAGATCAGGGTAATGAGCAGTTCTTC
CASSRDQGNEQFF
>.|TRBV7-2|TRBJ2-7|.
TGTGCCAGCAGCTTAGCCCCCCCGCAGGCGCAGTACTTC
CASSLAPPQAQYF
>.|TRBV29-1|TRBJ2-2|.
TGCAGCGTTGTGGGCAGCTCCACCGGGGAGCTGTTTTTT
CSVVGSSTGELFF
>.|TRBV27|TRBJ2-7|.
TGTGCCAGCAGTTTTAGGGGCATTCCCCCCTACGAGCAGTACTTC
CASSFRGIPPYEQYF
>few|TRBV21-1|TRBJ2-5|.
TGTGCCAGCGCCCAGGGGGACAGCCAAGAGACCCAGTACTTC
CASAQGDSQETQYF
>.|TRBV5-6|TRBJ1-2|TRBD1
TGTGCCAGCAGTACGGGACAGGCAATCTATGGCTACACCTTC
CASSTGQAIYGYTF
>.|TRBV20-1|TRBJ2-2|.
TGCAGTGCCTCTAAAACCGGGGAGCTGTTTTTT
CSASKTGELFF
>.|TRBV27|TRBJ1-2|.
TGTGCCAGCACAGGGCCTCCTTTTGATGGCTACACCTTC
CASTGPPFDGYTF
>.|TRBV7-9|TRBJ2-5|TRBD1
TGTGCCACCTCGGGACAGGGGGGTGAGACCCAGTACTTC
CATSGQGGETQYF
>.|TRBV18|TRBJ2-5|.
TGTGCCAGCTCACCCCCACAAGAGACCCAGTACTTC
CASSPPQETQYF
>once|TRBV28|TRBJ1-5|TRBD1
TGTGCCAGCAGGGGGACAGGGGGCACCCAGCATTTT
CASRGTGGTQHF
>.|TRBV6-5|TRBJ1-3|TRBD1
TGTGCCAGCGGGACAGCTGGAAACACCATATATTTT
CASGTAGNTIYF
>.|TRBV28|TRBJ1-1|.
TGTGCCAGCAGTTTAGCATCCCCTCCAGGGATACCTGAAGCTTTCTTT
CASSLASPPGIPEAFF
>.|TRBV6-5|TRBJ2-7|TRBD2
TGTGCCAGCAGTCCGTCTCGATCCGGGGGGAAGCAGTACTTC
CASSPSRSGGKQYF
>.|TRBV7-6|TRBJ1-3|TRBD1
TGTGCCAGCAGCTTAGACCAGGGGGACGGAAACACCATATATTTT
CASSLDQGDGNTIYF
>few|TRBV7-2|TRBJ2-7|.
TGTGCCAGCAGCTCCCTAGTTTCAGTTGCCTCCTACGAGCAGTACTTC
CASSSLVSVASYEQYF
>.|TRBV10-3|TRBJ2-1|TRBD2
TGTGCCATCAGTGGGAGGACTAGCGGGAGTAATGAGCAGTTCTTC
CAISGRTSGSNEQFF
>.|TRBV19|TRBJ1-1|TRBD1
TGTGCCAGTAGTCTCCGGGACAGGGGAGATCGAGCTTTCTTT
CASSLRDRGDRAFF
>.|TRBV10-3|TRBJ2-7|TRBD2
TGTGCCATCAGTGAGTCGATTTATACGGGAGGTGGCGAGCAGTACTTC
CAISESIYTGGGEQYF
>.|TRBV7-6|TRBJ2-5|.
TGTGCCAGCAGCTTACCCGAGAGGACCCAGTACTTC
CASSLPERTQYF
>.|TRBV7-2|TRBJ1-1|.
TGTGCCAGCAGCCCCAACTTGAACACTGAAGCTTTCTTT
CASSPNLNTEAFF